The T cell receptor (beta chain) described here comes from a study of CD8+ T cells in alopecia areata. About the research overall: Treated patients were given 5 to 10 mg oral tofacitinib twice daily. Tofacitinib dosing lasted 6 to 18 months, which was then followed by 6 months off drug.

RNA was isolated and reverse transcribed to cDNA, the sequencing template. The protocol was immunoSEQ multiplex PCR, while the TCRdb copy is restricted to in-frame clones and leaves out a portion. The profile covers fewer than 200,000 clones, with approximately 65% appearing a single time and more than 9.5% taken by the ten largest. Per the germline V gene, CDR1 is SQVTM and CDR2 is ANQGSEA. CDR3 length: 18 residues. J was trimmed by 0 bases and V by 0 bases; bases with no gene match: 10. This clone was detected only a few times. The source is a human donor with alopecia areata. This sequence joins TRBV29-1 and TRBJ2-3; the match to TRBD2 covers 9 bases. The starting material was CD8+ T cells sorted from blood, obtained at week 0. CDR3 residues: CSVEDPFLAGSSTDTQYF. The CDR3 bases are TGCAGCGTTGAAGATCCTTTCCTAGCGGGGTCAAGCACAGATACGCAGTATTTT.